The 30 T cell receptor beta chains below all came from one sample that was sequenced in a study of blood T cell repertoires in COVID-19. Method: immunoSEQ multiplex PCR; TCRdb's copy keeps in-frame clones and lacks some. The repertoire holds 250,000 or so clones, with approximately 90% as singletons. Sequencing used PBMCs or T cells enriched from blood (not recorded which). All receptors derive from a woman in her 30s with acute COVID-19.

J is TRBJ1-4 and V is TRBV10-3; weak D call: TRBD1 (6 bases). The ends were cut back, 5 bases at V and 7 bases at J, with 11 bases in the middle. CDR1 and CDR2 (germline): ENHRY, SYGVKD. The CDR3 runs 13 residues. In nucleotides, the CDR3 is TGTGCCATCAGTCCAGGGGCGGGTGAAAAACTGTTTTTT. Translated, it gives CAISPGAGEKLFF.

The chain links TRBV5-6 to TRBJ2-5; 12 bases map to TRBD1. The CDR3 sequence is 16 residues long. Germline trimming cut 4 bases from V and 5 bases from J; bases unmatched to any gene: 9. CDR1 SGHDT and CDR2 YYEEEE come from the germline V gene. The CDR3 DNA sequence: TGTGCCAGCAGCGCGTCAGGGACAGGGGGCCTGGAGACCCAGTACTTC. Amino acids: CASSASGTGGLETQYF. The whole variable domain, filled in from reference TRBV5-6 and TRBJ2-5, reads DAGVTQSPTHLIKTRGQQVTLRCSPKSGHDTVSWYQQALGQGPQFIFQYYEEEERQRGNFPDRFSGHQFPNYSSELNVNALLLGDSALYLCASSASGTGGLETQYFGPGTRLLVL.

The V and J genes are TRBV28 and TRBJ2-1, with 7 bases aligning to TRBD2. CDR1 is MDHEN and CDR2 is SYDVKM in the germline V gene. The J segment lost 7 bases and the V segment lost 2 bases, leaving 11 bases of the junction unmatched. The CDR3 contains 16 residues. The CDR3, as DNA: TGTGCCAGCAGTTTAGTTTTGGGAGGGCCGAGGAATGAGCAGTTCTTC. Protein product: CASSLVLGGPRNEQFF.

In its sample, this clone was seen once. V and J are TRBV9 and TRBJ2-1, with 10 bases fitting TRBD2. J lost 0 bases, V lost 0 bases, and 9 bases had no gene match. This CDR3 is built from 19 residues. Germline V gene lookup returns CDR1 SGDLS and CDR2 YYNGEE. CDR3 DNA: TGTGCCAGCAGCGTAGCTTGGCTAGCGGGAGATTCCTCCTACAATGAGCAGTTCTTC. It specifies CASSVAWLAGDSSYNEQFF.

This sequence joins TRBV9 and TRBJ2-7, with 9 bases identical to TRBD1. The CDR3 is made up of 15 amino acids. Germline-derived CDR1 and CDR2 are SGDLS and YYNGEE. The trim removed 0 bases at V and 7 bases at J, leaving 8 bases unmatched. The CDR3 coding sequence is TGTGCCAGCAGCGTAGCTGCCGGGACAGGGAATGAGCAGTACTTC. Its protein is CASSVAAGTGNEQYF.

The count of this clone is one. CDR3 residues: CASDYGQGTNEQFF. The CDR3 region has the DNA TGTGCCAGCGATTATGGACAGGGAACCAATGAGCAGTTCTTC. V usage is TRBV6-5 and J usage is TRBJ2-1, with TRBD1 identical over 8 bases. In germline, CDR1 is MNHEY, CDR2 SVGAGI. With 8 bases clipped from V and 6 bases from J, the junction kept 9 bases outside the gene matches. CDR3 size: 14 residues.

The chain combines TRBV2 with TRBJ2-7, with 10 bases matching TRBD2. The trim removed 6 bases at V and 2 bases at J, leaving 7 bases unmatched. This CDR3 is 15 amino acids long. Germline-derived CDR1 and CDR2 are SNHLY and FYNNEI. CDR3 loop: CASRRLAGSPYEQYF. DNA for the CDR3: TGTGCCAGCAGGCGACTAGCGGGCTCCCCCTACGAGCAGTACTTC.

The chain combines TRBV3-1 (or the pseudogene TRBV3-2) with TRBJ2-7, with 8 positions matching TRBD2. With V trimmed by 1 base and J by 4 bases, 9 bases remained unmatched. CDR3 size: 16 residues. Germline V gene data show CDR1 as LGHDT and CDR2 as YNNKEL (reference sequence). The CDR3 spells CASSQGGPGGSYEQYF. As DNA, the CDR3 is TGTGCCAGCAGCCAAGGCGGGCCGGGAGGGTCTTACGAGCAGTACTTC.

The chain combines TRBV30 with TRBJ1-5; D not certain. V was trimmed by 2 bases and J by 2 bases, leaving 13 bases between them. The CDR3 contains 15 residues. Germline loops: CDR1 GTSNPN, CDR2 SVGIG (reference sequence). This CDR3 is CAWSRAGGGNQPQHF. CDR3 nucleotides: TGTGCCTGGAGTCGGGCGGGTGGTGGCAATCAGCCCCAGCATTTT.

The DNA for the CDR3 is TGTGCCAGCAGCCAAGATTCCAGCGGGAGGGCAGATACGCAGTATTTT. Translated, it gives CASSQDSSGRADTQYF. The V call is TRBV4-2, the J call TRBJ2-3; TRBD2 aligns across 10 bases. The CDR3 sequence is 16 residues long. Trimming took 0 bases from V and 4 from J; bases not matched to a gene: 4. Germline V gene lookup returns CDR1 LGHNA and CDR2 YNFKEQ.

The chain carries TRBV19 and TRBJ2-1, with TRBD1 as a possible D gene (5 bases). The V gene's germline CDR1 is LNHDA and CDR2 SQIVND (reference sequence). The CDR3 sequence is 12 residues long. The V gene lost 6 bases and the J gene lost 10 bases, with 13 bases spanning the gap. CDR3 sequence: CASSPGMREQFF. Written as DNA, the CDR3 is TGTGCCAGTAGCCCAGGGATGCGAGAGCAGTTCTTC. The whole variable domain, filled in from reference TRBV19 and TRBJ2-1, reads DGGITQSPKYLFRKEGQNVTLSCEQNLNHDAMYWYRQDPGQGLRLIYYSQIVNDFQKGDIAEGYSVSREKKESFPLTVTSAQKNPTAFYLCASSPGMREQFFGPGTRLTVL.

CDR3 sequence (DNA): TGCGCCAGCAGCCCAGGTGCTAGCGGTAACACCGGGGAGCTGTTTTTT. Protein product: CASSPGASGNTGELFF. The gene calls are TRBV10-1 and TRBJ2-2, with 7 bases fitting TRBD2. The germline V gene encodes CDR1 WNHNN and CDR2 SYGVQD (reference sequence). J was trimmed by 2 bases and V by 6 bases; bases with no gene match: 9. This CDR3 is built from 16 residues.

This chain links TRBV19 with TRBJ1-2; no clear D gene. CDR3 length: 14 residues. V was clipped by 5 bases and J by 0 bases, with 10 bases between them. Germline-derived CDR1 and CDR2 are LNHDA and SQIVND (reference sequence). CDR3 in DNA: TGTGCCAGTAGTGCAACAGCCTCTAACTATGGCTACACCTTC. This encodes CASSATASNYGYTF. Filled out from reference TRBV19 and TRBJ1-2, the complete variable domain reads DGGITQSPKYLFRKEGQNVTLSCEQNLNHDAMYWYRQDPGQGLRLIYYSQIVNDFQKGDIAEGYSVSREKKESFPLTVTSAQKNPTAFYLCASSATASNYGYTFGSGTRLTVV.

Only a few counts were recorded for this clone. The chain combines TRBV18 with TRBJ2-7; D gene uncertain. CDR3 length equals 14 residues. V lost 0 bases and J 2 bases, leaving 8 bases between the germline ends. Germline V gives CDR1 KGHSH, CDR2 LQKENI. The CDR3 region has the DNA TGTGCCAGCTCACCACCGCCACCAGCCTACGAGCAGTACTTC. Translation: CASSPPPPAYEQYF.

The chain links TRBV9 to TRBJ2-1, with TRBD2 identical over 7 bases. Germline CDR1 SGDLS, CDR2 YYNGEE. The CDR3 covers 16 residues. Trimming at V came to 4 bases and at J to 2 bases, leaving 9 bases not matched to a gene. The CDR3 DNA follows: TGTGCCAGCAGCCCCCGGGGGGAGTCAACCTACAATGAGCAGTTCTTC. Protein product: CASSPRGESTYNEQFF.

This clone was observed a handful of times. This chain links TRBV7-9 with TRBJ1-5; TRBD1 aligns across 7 bases. V was pared by 4 bases and J by 3 bases, with 9 bases of the junction left unmatched. CDR1 is SEHNR and CDR2 is FQNEAQ in the germline V gene (reference sequence). The CDR3 totals 16 residues. The CDR3 is CASSSGTAGANQPQHF. The CDR3 nucleotides are TGTGCCAGCAGCTCGGGGACAGCCGGGGCCAATCAGCCCCAGCATTTT.

The V and J genes are TRBV12-3 or TRBV12-4 and TRBJ2-3; D gene unclear. The CDR3 sequence is 12 residues long. Trimming shortened V by 4 bases and J by 2 bases, and 4 bases separated the two germline ends. The CDR3 loop is CASSYYTDTQYF. CDR3 nucleotide sequence: TGTGCCAGCAGTTATTACACAGATACGCAGTATTTT.

This chain connects TRBV3-1 (or the pseudogene TRBV3-2) to TRBJ2-3, with D maybe TRBD2 (5 bases). CDR1 is LGHDT and CDR2 is YNNKEL in the germline V gene (reference sequence). The CDR3 loop spans 15 amino acids. V lost 4 bases and J lost 1, with 12 bases in between. This CDR3 reads CASSLLQRGTDTQYF. CDR3 DNA: TGTGCCAGCAGCCTATTACAGAGGGGCACAGATACGCAGTATTTT.

The chain is built from TRBV2 and TRBJ2-7; TRBD1 matches 8 bases. Germline CDR1 SNHLY, CDR2 FYNNEI. V lost 6 bases and J lost 6; bases outside the gene matches: 4. The CDR3 covers 12 residues. CDR3: CASRRTGGEQYF. The CDR3 bases are TGTGCCAGCAGGAGAACAGGGGGCGAGCAGTACTTC.

The chain employs TRBV6-5 and TRBJ2-7, with D perhaps TRBD1 (6 bases). The CDR3 runs 14 residues. Trimming took 5 bases from V and 7 from J, leaving 18 bases between them. Germline CDR1 MNHEY, CDR2 SVGAGI. The CDR3 bases are TGTGCCAGCAGTAACGACGTGGGGGCGCGTGAGCAGTACTTC. Its translation is CASSNDVGAREQYF.

V is TRBV28 and J is TRBJ1-3; unclear D gene. The CDR3 spans 15 residues. Germline V gene data show CDR1 as MDHEN and CDR2 as SYDVKM. V was clipped by 6 bases and J by 0 bases, with 12 bases between them. The CDR3 reads CASSPNRASGNTIYF. The CDR3 nucleotides are TGTGCCAGCAGCCCTAATAGAGCCTCTGGAAACACCATATATTTT. Looking up the rest from reference TRBV28 and TRBJ1-3 gives the full variable domain: DVKVTQSSRYLVKRTGEKVFLECVQDMDHENMFWYRQDPGLGLRLIYFSYDVKMKEKGDIPEGYSVSREKKERFSLILESASTNQTSMYLCASSPNRASGNTIYFGEGSWLTVV.

The chain combines TRBV19 with TRBJ2-7, with D possibly TRBD2 on 6 matching bases. The CDR3 is 15 amino acids. V was shortened by 10 bases and J by 1 base, with 20 bases between the two germline ends. CDR1 is LNHDA, CDR2 SQIVND, per germline (reference sequence). This CDR3 is CATAPRGTLSYEQYF. CDR3 coding DNA: TGTGCCACCGCTCCCCGGGGGACTTTATCCTACGAGCAGTACTTC.

This clone has just a few counts. The genes are TRBV10-3 and TRBJ2-2; D not resolved. Germline V gene sequence: CDR1 ENHRY, CDR2 SYGVKD. This CDR3 spans 13 amino acids. Between the trimmed V and J ends, which lost 3 bases and 6 bases, there was a span of 8 bases. The CDR3 coding sequence is TGTGCCATCAGTGATGAGTGGTCCGGGGAGCTGTTTTTT. Encoded protein: CAISDEWSGELFF.

The chain carries TRBV4-1 and TRBJ2-5, with TRBD2 identical over 7 bases. CDR3 length: 16 residues. Losses at the gene ends were 4 bases for V and 0 bases for J; bases not matched to a gene: 8. Germline assignment: CDR1 MGHRA and CDR2 YSYEKL. The DNA for the CDR3 is TGCGCCAGCAGCCCGCTGGTGGGAGGGGACCAAGAGACCCAGTACTTC. This codes for CASSPLVGGDQETQYF.

In nucleotides, the CDR3 is TGCGCCAGCAGCCAAGGACTCCTATACGAGCAGTACTTC. This encodes CASSQGLLYEQYF. The chain couples TRBV4-3 to TRBJ2-7; D unclear. The CDR3 runs 13 residues. V lost 1 base to trimming and J lost 4 bases, with 8 bases between them. The germline V gene encodes CDR1 LGHNA and CDR2 YSLEER.

The rearrangement links TRBV7-3 to TRBJ2-7; 8 bases map to TRBD2. Germline V gives CDR1 SGHTA, CDR2 FQGTGA. V trimming: 5 bases; J trimming: 4 bases; junction bases outside the gene matches: 10. CDR3 length equals 15 residues. CDR3 in amino acids: CASSPRLASWYEQYF. The DNA of the CDR3 is TGTGCCAGCAGCCCAAGACTAGCGAGTTGGTACGAGCAGTACTTC.

The chain couples TRBV10-3 to TRBJ1-2; tentatively, D is TRBD1 (5 bases). CDR3 length equals 12 residues. V was trimmed by 1 base and J by 8 bases, leaving 8 bases between them. The germline V gene encodes CDR1 ENHRY and CDR2 SYGVKD. CDR3 in amino acids: CAISELGVGYTF. In DNA form, the CDR3 reads TGTGCCATCAGTGAGTTAGGGGTAGGCTACACCTTC.

The chain has TRBV4-1 and TRBJ2-7, with a weak D call TRBD1 (6 bases). V gave up 0 bases and J gave up 5 bases, with 11 bases separating them. The CDR3 runs to 14 residues. Germline lookup yields CDR1 MGHRA and CDR2 YSYEKL. The CDR3 nucleotides read TGCGCCAGCAGCCAAGATAACAGGGCCCACGAGCAGTACTTC. This codes for CASSQDNRAHEQYF.

V and J are TRBV27 and TRBJ2-7; 8 bases line up with TRBD1. This CDR3 is 14 amino acids long. CDR1 is MNHEY and CDR2 is SMNVEV in the germline V gene (reference sequence). The ends lost 3 bases at V and 2 bases at J; junction bases unmatched: 3. CDR3 region: CASSFGQGTYEQYF. The CDR3 region has the DNA TGTGCCAGCAGTTTTGGACAGGGTACCTACGAGCAGTACTTC.

This clone was seen just once. V gene TRBV3-1 (or the pseudogene TRBV3-2) combines with J gene TRBJ2-2, with D possibly matching TRBD1 (5 bases). The CDR3 has 16 amino acids. The germline V gene has CDR1 LGHDT and CDR2 YNNKEL (reference sequence). V lost 0 bases, J lost 5 bases, and 13 bases lay in between. CDR3 protein: CASSQDSLAGTGELFF. CDR3 nucleotide sequence: TGTGCCAGCAGCCAAGATAGTTTAGCAGGGACCGGGGAGCTGTTTTTT.